These T cell receptor beta chains were read from a single sample in a study of T cells in Graves' hyperthyroidism and ophthalmopathy. TCRdb re-called the multiplex PCR reads through MiXCR, storing one row per CDR3 protein. This sample has approximately 530,000 distinct CDR3 sequences, with just under 20% found just once. The sequenced material came from blood. Receptor source: a man in his forties with Graves' ophthalmopathy. The CDR3 runs from the conserved cysteine through the conserved F or W. The listing skips clone size in some rows; elsewhere it reads once, few, many or a size class.

cdr3_aa: CASSLRVMEVETQYF
j_call: TRBJ2-5
v_call: TRBV12-3/TRBV12-4
clone_size: .

cdr3_aa: CASSLSWDRANNQPQHF
j_call: TRBJ1-5
v_call: TRBV28
clone_size: many

cdr3_aa: CASSLGMGAPDTQYF
j_call: TRBJ2-3
v_call: TRBV7-9
clone_size: few

cdr3_aa: CASRRQGHSNQPQHF
j_call: TRBJ1-5
v_call: TRBV27
clone_size: .

cdr3_aa: CASGFGTGSTEVFF
j_call: TRBJ1-1
v_call: TRBV12-5
clone_size: .

cdr3_aa: CAWSVDRPYGYTF
j_call: TRBJ1-2
v_call: TRBV30
clone_size: few

cdr3_aa: CASSLTSGRVSYNEQFF
j_call: TRBJ2-1
v_call: TRBV5-4
clone_size: few

cdr3_aa: CASRDRFGEQYF
j_call: TRBJ2-7
v_call: TRBV6-5
clone_size: many

cdr3_aa: CASSEAPSYNEQFF
j_call: TRBJ2-1
v_call: TRBV6-2/TRBV6-3
clone_size: .

cdr3_aa: CASSLLGQGFPEAFF
j_call: TRBJ1-1
v_call: TRBV27
clone_size: .

cdr3_aa: CASTDGTSGYNEQFF
j_call: TRBJ2-1
v_call: TRBV6-1
clone_size: many

cdr3_aa: CASSLGAGVALAPYEQYF
j_call: TRBJ2-7
v_call: TRBV5-6
clone_size: .

cdr3_aa: CASSTGRLRAEAFF
j_call: TRBJ1-1
v_call: TRBV2
clone_size: many

cdr3_aa: CAWSEGLHTGELFF
j_call: TRBJ2-2
v_call: TRBV30
clone_size: many

cdr3_aa: CASGEAGGRDTQYF
j_call: TRBJ2-3
v_call: TRBV13
clone_size: .

cdr3_aa: CASSGVAGQNYNEQFF
j_call: TRBJ2-1
v_call: TRBV6-1
clone_size: .

cdr3_aa: CASSPPNVLAKNIQYF
j_call: TRBJ2-4
v_call: TRBV18
clone_size: few

cdr3_aa: CASSQPGQGYGYTF
j_call: TRBJ1-2
v_call: TRBV5-1
clone_size: few

cdr3_aa: CASSWPLAGASNTGELFF
j_call: TRBJ2-2
v_call: TRBV7-9
clone_size: many

cdr3_aa: CASSQRGWGARGDTQYF
j_call: TRBJ2-3
v_call: TRBV3-1
clone_size: many

cdr3_aa: CAIRTWDRGVENYGYTF
j_call: TRBJ1-2
v_call: TRBV10-3
clone_size: .

cdr3_aa: CSATTPGTASGEQYF
j_call: TRBJ2-7
v_call: TRBV20-1
clone_size: .

cdr3_aa: CASSQGQISYNEQFF
j_call: TRBJ2-1
v_call: TRBV18
clone_size: many

cdr3_aa: CASSPRGDSPLHF
j_call: TRBJ1-6
v_call: TRBV28
clone_size: .

cdr3_aa: CASSVGLADTQYF
j_call: TRBJ2-3
v_call: TRBV9
clone_size: .

cdr3_aa: CSLDGTDTQYF
j_call: TRBJ2-3
v_call: TRBV20-1
clone_size: .

cdr3_aa: CASSIYREHTEAFF
j_call: TRBJ1-1
v_call: TRBV5-1
clone_size: few

cdr3_aa: CASSLTGLAVNEQFF
j_call: TRBJ2-1
v_call: TRBV9
clone_size: .

cdr3_aa: CASSLIGSQPYEQYF
j_call: TRBJ2-7
v_call: TRBV7-3
clone_size: many

cdr3_aa: CASSYGEGPVTDTQYF
j_call: TRBJ2-3
v_call: TRBV6-2/TRBV6-3
clone_size: .

cdr3_aa: CASSPFGDTQYF
j_call: TRBJ2-3
v_call: TRBV3-1
clone_size: many

cdr3_aa: CASSPGGLAGLTGELFF
j_call: TRBJ2-2
v_call: TRBV28
clone_size: .

cdr3_aa: CSARVAGQGDTGELFF
j_call: TRBJ2-2
v_call: TRBV20-1
clone_size: many

cdr3_aa: CASSHLLGVEQYF
j_call: TRBJ2-7
v_call: TRBV7-9
clone_size: many

cdr3_aa: CASSQEVGRGLNEQFF
j_call: TRBJ2-1
v_call: TRBV4-1
clone_size: .

cdr3_aa: CASSLVRRDTQYF
j_call: TRBJ2-3
v_call: TRBV12-3/TRBV12-4
clone_size: few

cdr3_aa: CASSSRTQTPTSPEKLFF
j_call: TRBJ1-4
v_call: TRBV7-2
clone_size: many

cdr3_aa: CASSLAGGWTDTQYF
j_call: TRBJ2-3
v_call: TRBV5-1
clone_size: many

cdr3_aa: CASSLVASNQPQHF
j_call: TRBJ1-5
v_call: TRBV5-5
clone_size: many

cdr3_aa: CAISPGRGFYSEQFF
j_call: TRBJ2-1
v_call: TRBV2
clone_size: many

cdr3_aa: CATSSGQGSTDTQYF
j_call: TRBJ2-3
v_call: TRBV15
clone_size: many

cdr3_aa: CASSYMGGSSYEQYF
j_call: TRBJ2-7
v_call: TRBV6-2/TRBV6-3
clone_size: few

cdr3_aa: CAWRGTGGGYTF
j_call: TRBJ1-2
v_call: TRBV30
clone_size: many

cdr3_aa: CASSLTYGGTETQYF
j_call: TRBJ2-5
v_call: TRBV7-9
clone_size: .

cdr3_aa: CASSFRRGSGETQYF
j_call: TRBJ2-5
v_call: TRBV11-2
clone_size: many

cdr3_aa: CASSPGGTDTQYF
j_call: TRBJ2-3
v_call: TRBV5-1
clone_size: many

cdr3_aa: CASSHPPQGNEQFF
j_call: TRBJ2-1
v_call: TRBV3-1
clone_size: .

cdr3_aa: CAWSLGQGRNEQYF
j_call: TRBJ2-7
v_call: TRBV30
clone_size: many

cdr3_aa: CASSLGDSSSPLHF
j_call: TRBJ1-6
v_call: TRBV5-1
clone_size: many

cdr3_aa: CATLGGGSYEQYF
j_call: TRBJ2-7
v_call: TRBV10-3
clone_size: few

cdr3_aa: CASNLRPGTLQETQYF
j_call: TRBJ2-5
v_call: TRBV7-8
clone_size: many

cdr3_aa: CASSRMDRGESPLHF
j_call: TRBJ1-6
v_call: TRBV5-1
clone_size: .

cdr3_aa: CASTTGTSDYNEQFF
j_call: TRBJ2-1
v_call: TRBV19
clone_size: .

cdr3_aa: CASSLGREFNEQFF
j_call: TRBJ2-1
v_call: TRBV5-1
clone_size: many

cdr3_aa: CASSLTPVREQYF
j_call: TRBJ2-7
v_call: TRBV7-3
clone_size: few

cdr3_aa: CASSTLWGRDNSPLHF
j_call: TRBJ1-6
v_call: TRBV28
clone_size: many

cdr3_aa: CASSKTSTNTGELFF
j_call: TRBJ2-2
v_call: TRBV28
clone_size: many

cdr3_aa: CSVEDWSSGSHNEQFF
j_call: TRBJ2-1
v_call: TRBV29-1
clone_size: many

cdr3_aa: CASSVKQGARGYTF
j_call: TRBJ1-2
v_call: TRBV7-8
clone_size: few